This is a list of T cell receptor beta chains from one sample in a study of CD4 T cells in relation to SARS-CoV-2 and coronaviruses. The method was immunoSEQ multiplex PCR; TCRdb's version includes in-frame clones alone and lacks a portion of them. Among 16,000 or so clones listed, roughly four fifths were seen once. These receptors' targets are unknown. Material for sequencing was CD4+ T cells from PBMCs, cultured in vitro. All receptors come from a human donor in good health. The CDR3 runs from the conserved cysteine through the conserved F or W. D genes are given only for firm matches. Size tells how often a clone was seen (once, few, many) or the class of an expanded clone, and some rows leave it out.

d_gene	v_gene	abundance	j_gene	CDR3nt	CDR3aa
.	TRBV4-1	.	TRBJ2-1	TGCGCCAGCAGCCAAGTACTTGGGAATCACAATGAGCAGTTCTTC	CASSQVLGNHNEQFF
TRBD2	TRBV20-1	.	TRBJ2-1	TGCAGTGCTAGTAGCGGGAGCTTCTACAATGAGCAGTTCTTC	CSASSGSFYNEQFF
.	TRBV7-9	.	TRBJ1-2	TGTGCCAGCAGCTTAGTTGAGGCCTATGGCTACACCTTC	CASSLVEAYGYTF
TRBD2	TRBV9	.	TRBJ2-3	TGTGCCAGCAGCGTAAGGACTAGCCACACAGATACGCAGTATTTT	CASSVRTSHTDTQYF
TRBD1	TRBV25-1	.	TRBJ2-2	TGTGCCAGCAGTCACCCCCTCAGCCAGGGGGCAGTCGGGGAGCTGTTTTTT	CASSHPLSQGAVGELFF
.	TRBV7-9	once	TRBJ1-1	TGTGCCAGCAGCTTAGAGGGTCCGACTGAAGCTTTCTTT	CASSLEGPTEAFF
TRBD1	TRBV7-2	once	TRBJ1-1	TGTGCCAGCAGCCCAGGGGGCGCAGGGGAAGCTTTCTTT	CASSPGGAGEAFF
TRBD1	TRBV5-1	.	TRBJ2-5	TGCGCCAGCAGCTTCAACCGCGGGACAGGCCCCTCTGGGACCCAGTACTTC	CASSFNRGTGPSGTQYF
.	TRBV11-1	.	TRBJ2-1	TGTGCCAGCAGCTCCGCTCGCTACGATGAGCAGTTCTTC	CASSSARYDEQFF
.	TRBV27	.	TRBJ2-7	TGTGCCAGCAGTTTAGGTACTCCCTACGAGCAGTACTTC	CASSLGTPYEQYF
.	TRBV7-9	.	TRBJ1-3	TGTGCCAGCAGCTTAGGTGCGATGGGGCCTCCTGGAAACACCATATATTTT	CASSLGAMGPPGNTIYF
.	TRBV5-6	once	TRBJ1-2	TGTGCCAGCAGCTTGGCCTCACTGACCAACTATGGCTACACCTTC	CASSLASLTNYGYTF
TRBD2	TRBV2	.	TRBJ2-3	TGTGCCAGCAGTGTAACTACTAGCGGGAGGGGCACAGATACGCAGTATTTT	CASSVTTSGRGTDTQYF
TRBD2	TRBV30	.	TRBJ2-3	TGTGCCTGGAGCGGAGGGGATAGCGGGAGCGAACTCACAGATACGCAGTATTTT	CAWSGGDSGSELTDTQYF
TRBD2	TRBV9	.	TRBJ2-3	TGTGCCAGCAGCGCAGGGACTAGCGCGGTCACAGATACGCAGTATTTT	CASSAGTSAVTDTQYF
.	TRBV5-1	.	TRBJ2-3	TGCGCCAGCAGCTTGAGGGGGACCGTAGGCGATACGCAGTATTTT	CASSLRGTVGDTQYF
TRBD1	TRBV9	.	TRBJ1-1	TGTGCCAGCAGCACAACACCTCAGGGGGTCGCTGAAGCTTTCTTT	CASSTTPQGVAEAFF
.	TRBV30	.	TRBJ1-2	TGTGCCTGGAGTAACGGGGACTATGGCTACACCTTC	CAWSNGDYGYTF
.	TRBV6-5	.	TRBJ1-2	TGTGCCAGCAGTTATAGTTTCCGGGGTGAAGGCTACACCTTC	CASSYSFRGEGYTF
TRBD2	TRBV4-1	.	TRBJ2-3	TGCGCCAGCAGCCACGGGGGACTAGCGGGTACAGATACGCAGTATTTT	CASSHGGLAGTDTQYF
TRBD1	TRBV3-1/TRBV3-2	.	TRBJ2-7	TGTGCCAGCAGCCAACAGGGGGCCACCTACGAGCAGTACTTC	CASSQQGATYEQYF
TRBD2	TRBV3-1/TRBV3-2	.	TRBJ2-1	TGTGCCAGCAGCCAAGAGGGGGGGTACAATGAGCAGTTCTTC	CASSQEGGYNEQFF
.	TRBV7-3	.	TRBJ2-1	TGTGCCAGCAGCTTAAATAGGAAGGTCCCTTTGGATGAGCAGTTCTTC	CASSLNRKVPLDEQFF
.	TRBV19	.	TRBJ1-2	TGTGCCAGTACCGCCGACAGTCTCTATGGCTACACCTTC	CASTADSLYGYTF
TRBD1	TRBV3-1/TRBV3-2	.	TRBJ2-7	TGTGCCAGCAGCCAAGAGGGACAGCGCTACGAGCAGTACTTC	CASSQEGQRYEQYF
.	TRBV14	.	TRBJ2-5	TGTGCCAGCAGCGCCGTAGGGGCTAGACAAGAGACCCAGTACTTC	CASSAVGARQETQYF
.	TRBV7-9	.	TRBJ2-1	TGTGCCAGCAGCCCCCGGGAGAGGTTCAATGAGCAGTTCTTC	CASSPRERFNEQFF
TRBD1	TRBV10-3	.	TRBJ2-1	TGTGCCATCACCAGGACAGGGCGAGTTGAGCAGTTCTTC	CAITRTGRVEQFF
.	TRBV19	.	TRBJ1-4	TGTGCCAGTAGTATGGGAGGGTATCCTAATGAAAAACTGTTTTTT	CASSMGGYPNEKLFF
.	TRBV18	.	TRBJ2-1	TGTGCCAGCTCACCAAGGTCGAATGAGCAGTTCTTC	CASSPRSNEQFF
.	TRBV4-1	.	TRBJ2-7	TGCGCCAGCAGCCAACTCCGGGACACCTACGAGCAGTACTTC	CASSQLRDTYEQYF
.	TRBV5-1	.	TRBJ1-3	TGCGCCAGCAGCTTGTATGGGGGGCTTGGAAACACCATATATTTT	CASSLYGGLGNTIYF
.	TRBV9	.	TRBJ2-1	TGTGCCAGCAGCGTATGGTCCGGGAGCCTCTACAATGAGCAGTTCTTC	CASSVWSGSLYNEQFF
.	TRBV6-1	.	TRBJ2-3	TGTGCCAGCAGTGAAATGGCCGCACCCACAGATACGCAGTATTTT	CASSEMAAPTDTQYF
TRBD1	TRBV3-1/TRBV3-2	.	TRBJ1-5	TGTGCCAGCAGCCAAGGGACAGGGGCTCAGCCCCAGCATTTT	CASSQGTGAQPQHF
.	TRBV3-1/TRBV3-2	.	TRBJ1-2	TGTGCCAGCAGCCGACCTTTAAAAGGGGGTCACTATGGCTACACCTTC	CASSRPLKGGHYGYTF
.	TRBV7-8	.	TRBJ2-3	TGTGCCAGCAGCCGAAGGGCACTAGTAGCGCAGTATTTT	CASSRRALVAQYF
.	TRBV19	.	TRBJ2-1	TGTGCCAGTAGTTCAGGACTTAACTACAATGAGCAGTTCTTC	CASSSGLNYNEQFF
.	TRBV19	.	TRBJ1-5	TGTGCCAGTAGTACCCCCGGGACCGGGGGCAATCAGCCCCAGCATTTT	CASSTPGTGGNQPQHF
.	TRBV11-3	once	TRBJ2-3	TGTGCCAGCAGCTTGGACAGCAGCACAGATACGCAGTATTTT	CASSLDSSTDTQYF
TRBD2	TRBV24-1	.	TRBJ2-1	TGTGCCACTCACGGGGGGAGCGGCCCTTACAATGAGCAGTTCTTC	CATHGGSGPYNEQFF
TRBD1	TRBV6-5	.	TRBJ1-1	TGTGCCAGCAGTCCTGTACAGGGGGCGCAGACTGAAGCTTTCTTT	CASSPVQGAQTEAFF
.	TRBV30	.	TRBJ1-1	TGTGCCTGGAGGCCAGCAGGGAGGACTGAAGCTTTCTTT	CAWRPAGRTEAFF